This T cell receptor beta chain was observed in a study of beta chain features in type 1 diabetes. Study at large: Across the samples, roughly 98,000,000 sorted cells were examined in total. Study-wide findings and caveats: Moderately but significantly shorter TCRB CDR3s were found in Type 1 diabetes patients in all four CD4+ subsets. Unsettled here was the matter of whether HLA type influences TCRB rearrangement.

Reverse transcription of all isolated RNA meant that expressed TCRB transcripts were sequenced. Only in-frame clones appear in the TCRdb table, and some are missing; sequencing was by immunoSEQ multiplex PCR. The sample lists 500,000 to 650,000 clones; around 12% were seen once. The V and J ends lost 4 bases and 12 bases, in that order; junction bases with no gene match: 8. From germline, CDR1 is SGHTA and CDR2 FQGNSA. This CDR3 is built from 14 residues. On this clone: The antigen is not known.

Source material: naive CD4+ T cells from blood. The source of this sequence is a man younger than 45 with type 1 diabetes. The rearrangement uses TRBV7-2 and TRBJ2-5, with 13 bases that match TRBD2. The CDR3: CASSSGLAGAPEYF. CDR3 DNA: TGTGCCAGCAGCTCTGGACTAGCGGGAGCCCCCGAGTACTTC.